Sequencing of this TCR beta chain was carried out in a study of T cell changes during pregnancy in multiple sclerosis. Sequenced by immunoSEQ multiplex PCR; TCRdb stores in-frame clones only, minus some. The data contain 70,000 to 75,000 clones, over 85% of them singletons. Germline V CDR1 and CDR2: MNHNY, SVGAGI (reference sequence). The CDR3 is 14 amino acids. The ends lost 6 bases at V and 4 bases at J; junction bases unmatched: 7. This receptor was taken from a female donor with multiple sclerosis, enrolled in a pregnancy study. This sample comprised peripheral blood, obtained in the second trimester of pregnancy. V gene TRBV6-6 combines with J gene TRBJ1-2, with 8 positions matching TRBD1. CDR3 nucleotides: TGTGCCAGCAGACCCGGACAGGGACCCTATGGCTACACCTTC. Residues: CASRPGQGPYGYTF.